This T cell receptor beta chain was sequenced in a study of blood T cell repertoires in COVID-19. Study-wide context: The United States, Italy and Spain were the sources of the acute and convalescent COVID-19 samples. PBMCs, B-cell-depleted T cells, or T cells were the source of the cDNA or gDNA that made up the material.

Seattle cases were enrolled at active infection and followed longitudinally. Original data processing: Counts of nucleated cells, estimated from reference gene primer amplification, were obtained. Some clones are missing from TCRdb's copy, which holds only in-frame ones; the method was immunoSEQ multiplex PCR. V, J and clone size are those of that table, while D and trimming were read from the DNA. The sample lists some 300,000 clones, 90% seen once, with approximately 6.5% in the top ten. Sequences were obtained from peripheral blood. The clonotype was recovered from a woman aged 45-65 years with COVID-19, enrolled during active disease.

The CDR3 loop is CASSTPGTGNYGYTF. The CDR3 DNA is TGTGCCAGCAGTACCCCTGGGACAGGGAACTATGGCTACACCTTC. This chain links TRBV27 with TRBJ1-2; 9 nucleotides line up with TRBD1. Germline V CDR1 and CDR2: MNHEY, SMNVEV (reference sequence). The J segment lost 2 bases and the V segment lost 5 bases, leaving 6 bases of the junction unmatched. This CDR3 has 15 residues.